This TCR beta chain was profiled in a study of tumor and adjacent non-tumor tissue in lung cancer. TCRbeta libraries were built with three rounds of nested PCR, modified from ARM-PCR. Each CDR3 protein is one row after TCRdb ran MiXCR on the multiplex PCR reads. Of tens of thousands of distinct CDR3 sequences listed, approximately 81% are singletons. RNA was extracted from bulk tissue without any cell sorting. Distant lung tissue was collected more than 3 cm away from the tumor edge. There are 14 residues in the CDR3. Germline CDR1 and CDR2: SGHRS and YFSETQ. Overall study findings and caveats: Tumor tissue had significantly higher TCR diversity than normal lung.

About this clonotype: Its target is not known. Germline is not matched at one junction end, which may reflect a read error.

Sample: distant non-tumor lung tissue. The source of this sequence is a man aged 60-69 years with non-small cell lung cancer. The chain is built from TRBV5-1 and TRBJ2-5; no clear D gene. The CDR3 DNA sequence: TGCGCCAGCAGCTTGATATCCTGGAAAGAGACTCAGTACTTC. Protein product: CASSLISWKETQYF.